The source of this T cell receptor (beta chain) is a study of T cell repertoires in cytomegalovirus infection. Study-level background: Use of recently identified HLA-C-restricted and well-studied HLA-B-restricted CMV epitopes was part of the study.

Each CDR3 protein is one row after TCRdb ran MiXCR on the reads. The sample consists of more than 300,000 distinct CDR3 sequences, about a third of them appearing once. The table lists this clonotype with a few counts. Antigen specificity is unknown. The germline gives CDR1 LNHNV, CDR2 YYDKDF (reference sequence). Trimming left V 0 bases short and J 1 base short, with 9 bases between. This CDR3 spans 15 amino acids. The sequencing used cultured PBMCs, collected from culture after CMV antigen stimulation. This chain links TRBV15 with TRBJ2-5; D unclear. This TCR derives from a human donor in good health (CMV status not recorded). Some clones in this sample may be carry-over from other donors' samples. The CDR3 loop is CATSRDRAIQETQYF. CDR3 nucleotides: TGTGCCACCAGCAGAGATCGGGCTATCCAAGAGACCCAGTACTTC.